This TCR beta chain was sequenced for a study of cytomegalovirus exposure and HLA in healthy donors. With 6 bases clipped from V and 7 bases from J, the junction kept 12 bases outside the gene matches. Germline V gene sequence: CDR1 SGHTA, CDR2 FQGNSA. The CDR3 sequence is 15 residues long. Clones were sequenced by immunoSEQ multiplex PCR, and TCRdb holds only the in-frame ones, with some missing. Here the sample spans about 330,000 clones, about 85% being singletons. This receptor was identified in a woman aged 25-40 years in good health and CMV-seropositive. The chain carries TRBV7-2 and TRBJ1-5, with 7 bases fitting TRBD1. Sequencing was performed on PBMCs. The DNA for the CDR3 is TGTGCCAGCAGTTCCCCAGGGGGGCTGGGGCAGCCCCAGCATTTT. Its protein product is CASSSPGGLGQPQHF.